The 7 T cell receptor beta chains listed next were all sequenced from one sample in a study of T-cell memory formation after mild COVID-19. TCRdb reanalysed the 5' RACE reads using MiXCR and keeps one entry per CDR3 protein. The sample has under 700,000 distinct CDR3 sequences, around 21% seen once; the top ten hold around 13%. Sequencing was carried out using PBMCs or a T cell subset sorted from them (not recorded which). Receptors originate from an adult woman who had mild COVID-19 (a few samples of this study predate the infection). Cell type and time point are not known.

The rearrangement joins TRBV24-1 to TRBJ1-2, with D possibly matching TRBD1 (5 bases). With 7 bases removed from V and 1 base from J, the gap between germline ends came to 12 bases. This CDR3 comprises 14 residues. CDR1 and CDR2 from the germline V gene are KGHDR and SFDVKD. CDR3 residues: CATSPGTVNYGYTF. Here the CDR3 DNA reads TGTGCCACCAGCCCAGGGACGGTTAACTATGGCTACACCTTC.

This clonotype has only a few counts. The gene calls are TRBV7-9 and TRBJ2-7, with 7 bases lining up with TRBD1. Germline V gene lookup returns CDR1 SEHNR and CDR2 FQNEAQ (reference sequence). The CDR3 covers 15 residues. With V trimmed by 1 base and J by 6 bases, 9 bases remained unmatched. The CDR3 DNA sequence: TGTGCCAGCAGCTTAGTTCGGGACAGTCTAGGCGAGCAGTACTTC. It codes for CASSLVRDSLGEQYF.

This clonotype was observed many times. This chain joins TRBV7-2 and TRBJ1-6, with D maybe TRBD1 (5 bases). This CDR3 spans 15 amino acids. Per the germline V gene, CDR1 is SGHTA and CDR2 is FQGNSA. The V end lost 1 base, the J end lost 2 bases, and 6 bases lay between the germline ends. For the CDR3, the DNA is TGTGCCAGCAGCTTAGACAGGACCTATAATTCACCCCTCCACTTT. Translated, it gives CASSLDRTYNSPLHF.

CDR3 in amino acids: CASSLTAGKLFF. In DNA, the CDR3 is TGTGCCAGCAGCTTAACGGCAGGGAAACTGTTTTTT. The rearrangement joins TRBV7-2 to TRBJ1-4; TRBD1 might be the D (5 bases). The CDR3 extends over 12 amino acids. V was pared by 2 bases and J by 11 bases, with 9 bases between. Germline-derived CDR1 and CDR2 are SGHTA and FQGNSA.

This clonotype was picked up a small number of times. CDR3 in amino acids: CASSLSGGLKAEAFF. The CDR3 bases are TGTGCCAGCAGCTTATCGGGCGGACTTAAGGCTGAAGCTTTCTTT. The chain has TRBV7-9 and TRBJ1-1, with no clear D. Germline-derived CDR1 and CDR2 are SEHNR and FQNEAQ (reference sequence). The CDR3 sequence is 15 residues long. Deletions cut 2 bases from V and 6 bases from J, with 16 bases between. Using reference TRBV7-9 and TRBJ1-1 for the parts outside the CDR3, the full variable domain is DTGVSQNPRHKITKRGQNVTFRCDPISEHNRLYWYRQTLGQGPEFLTYFQNEAQLEKSRLLSDRFSAERPKGSFSTLEIQRTEQGDSAMYLCASSLSGGLKAEAFFGQGTRLTVV.

The CDR3 bases are TGTGCCATCAGTGAGTCGGTGGGACAAGGGTCCTACGAGCAGTACTTC. It translates to CAISESVGQGSYEQYF. This rearrangement joins TRBV10-3 to TRBJ2-7; tentatively, D is TRBD1 (6 bases). With 0 bases removed from V and 1 base from J, the gap between germline ends came to 13 bases. Per germline, CDR1 ENHRY and CDR2 SYGVKD. The CDR3 totals 16 residues.

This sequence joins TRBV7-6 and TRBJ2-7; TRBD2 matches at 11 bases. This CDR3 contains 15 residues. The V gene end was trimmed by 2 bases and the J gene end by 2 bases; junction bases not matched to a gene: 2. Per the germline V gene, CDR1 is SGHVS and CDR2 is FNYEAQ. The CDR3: CASSLYSGGAYEQYF. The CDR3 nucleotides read TGTGCCAGCAGCTTATATAGCGGGGGGGCCTACGAGCAGTACTTC.